The T cell receptor beta chain described here comes from a study of T cells after yellow fever vaccination (dated by TCRdb to between 2017 and 2020). Background for the entire study: Libraries from fractions with low cell numbers were prepared with the SMART-Seq v4 Ultra Low Input RNA kit. To follow T-cell clones before and after both primary and booster YFV17D yellow fever vaccination, bulk TCR alpha and beta repertoires underwent longitudinal sequencing. Two healthy male donors made up the cohort, one aged 18 to 29 years and the other aged 30 to 40 years. Blood was drawn at multiple timepoints before and after primary and secondary immunization, with bulk PBMC replicates and cell subsets isolated. Summary of the overall study and its limitations: The secondary T-cell response was found to be weaker but faster than the primary response, with a peak reached on day 5 rather than on day 15. The study included only two donors, which limits how far the findings can be generalized. A small fraction of clonotypes appeared in both the CD4 and CD8 compartments, likely as a result of convergent recombination. After the booster, most of the clones that had expanded following primary vaccination were detected again (96% of CD4 and around 87% of CD8), which suggests that memory was broadly maintained. Computational filtering was required because FACS-sorted repertoires could contain abundant contaminating clonotypes from the bulk population.

Sequencing instrument: Illumina NovaSeq 6000. Synthesis of TCR cDNA relied on 5'RACE template switching, a step that introduced a universal primer site along with unique molecular identifiers. Priming of cDNA synthesis was performed from both the TCR alpha and TCR beta constant segments. Library amplification involved two PCR steps, and the second step added sample barcodes and sequencing adapters. Libraries were sequenced on Illumina HiSeq 2500 (2x100 bp) or NovaSeq (2x150 bp). Turning to the authors' computational methods: MIGEC handled demultiplexing of reads and collapsing into UMI consensus sequences, while MiXCR performed V(D)J alignment. Vaccine-responding clonotypes were defined with edgeR using replicate PBMC samples, requiring FDR below 0.01 and a log2 fold change above 5 up to day 15. Each bulk clonotype was labeled CD4 or CD8 based on which sequenced repertoire, CD4 or CD8, contained the clonotype at higher abundance. TCRdb reprocessing: public reads trimmed at Q25 with fastp, clones called with MiXCR, in-frame beta chains kept. Rows with a matching CDR3 protein are joined into one entry that keeps the most common DNA and genes. TCRdb, not the authors, supplied the V and J calls. The sample data list approximately 300,000 distinct CDR3 sequences, and about 10% of these were observed just once. The ten largest clones represent about 3% of the sample.

Between the V and J ends, shortened by 3 bases and 4 bases respectively, the junction contains 12 bases. Including cysteine and phenylalanine, the CDR3 has 15 amino acids. Left in the record is the CDR3 DNA by itself, 45 bases read in frame from the first base. In light of the paper, this sample's treatment or condition label describes: live attenuated yellow fever vaccine strain. PBMCs were isolated from peripheral blood using a standard Ficoll-Paque protocol. CD4 and CD8 T-cell fractions were isolated with Dynabeads CD4 and CD8 positive selection kits. RNA was extracted with TriZol from bulk PBMCs, CD4 and CD8 fractions, and dextramer-positive and dextramer-negative fractions. As for this clonotype: No cognate antigen has been identified for it. No qualities accompany the bases; no much larger clone lies one base away.

The TCR was taken from a man aged 18 to 30 who received the YFV17D yellow fever vaccine. Recombination connected TRBV12-3 or TRBV12-4 to TRBJ2-2; there is no confident call for the D gene. Specimen: CD4+ T cells sorted from PBMCs, collected 45 days after the yellow fever booster vaccination. The CDR3 is CASSLGQVATGELFF. The sequenced DNA: TGTGCCAGCAGTTTGGGTCAGGTGGCCACCGGGGAGCTGTTTTTT.